One sample yielded the 10 T cell receptor beta chains listed below, sequenced in a study of T cell responses to AZD1222 COVID-19 vaccine. Libraries were prepared by immunoSEQ multiplex PCR; TCRdb keeps only in-frame clonotypes and omits some of them. The table records 100,000 to 150,000 clones, less than 95% of them present only once. Sequences were derived from peripheral blood, sampled on day 0 of AZD1222 vaccination. All receptors come from an adult in good health.

V is TRBV14 and J is TRBJ1-4; a weak D match, TRBD1 (5 bases). This CDR3 has 15 residues. V was pared by 2 bases and J by 0 bases, with 7 bases between. The germline gives CDR1 SGHDN, CDR2 FVKESK. CDR3 coding DNA: TGTGCCAGCAGCCAATGGGGCGCAACTAATGAAAAACTGTTTTTT. This encodes CASSQWGATNEKLFF.

This chain joins TRBV29-1 and TRBJ2-1; 9 nucleotides agree with TRBD2. CDR3 length: 16 amino acids. V lost 6 bases to trimming and J lost 5 bases; unmatched junction nucleotides: 14. Looked up from germline, CDR1 is SQVTM and CDR2 is ANQGSEA. The CDR3 DNA reads TGCAGCGTCGACACAATAGCGGGAGTATCCGACAATGAGCAGTTCTTC. This codes for CSVDTIAGVSDNEQFF.

This clone was observed a single time. In DNA, the CDR3 is TGTGCCAGCAGATCAAATCTAGAGACCCAGTACTTC. This translates into CASRSNLETQYF. The chain employs TRBV27 and TRBJ2-5; D gene uncertain. V gave up 6 bases and J gave up 4 bases, with 9 bases separating them. Germline V CDR1 and CDR2: MNHEY, SMNVEV (reference sequence). The CDR3 length is 12 residues.

The chain employs TRBV28 and TRBJ2-2; D may correspond to TRBD1 or TRBD2 (5 bases each). This CDR3 contains 15 residues. The germline V gene has CDR1 MDHEN and CDR2 SYDVKM. Trimming shortened V by 4 bases and J by 3 bases, and 12 bases separated the two germline ends. In nucleotides, the CDR3 is TGTGCCAGCAGTTGGGACCCCAGGGACACCGGGGAGCTGTTTTTT. This translates into CASSWDPRDTGELFF.

The chain is built from TRBV5-1 and TRBJ1-4, with D uncertain. This CDR3 region has 14 residues. CDR1 SGHRS and CDR2 YFSETQ come from the germline V gene. V shed 1 base and J shed 1 base, with 5 bases lying between them. CDR3 nucleotide sequence: TGCGCCAGCAGCTTGAGCCAAACTAATGAAAAACTGTTTTTT. Translating it yields CASSLSQTNEKLFF. Looking up the rest from reference TRBV5-1 and TRBJ1-4 gives the full variable domain: KAGVTQTPRYLIKTRGQQVTLSCSPISGHRSVSWYQQTPGQGLQFLFEYFSETQRNKGNFPGRFSGRQFSNSRSEMNVSTLELGDSALYLCASSLSQTNEKLFFGSGTQLSVL.

The chain's CDR3 is CASSLTPSAPLHF. The CDR3 DNA is TGCGCCAGCAGCCTGACTCCCTCAGCACCCCTCCACTTT. This sequence joins TRBV4-1 and TRBJ1-6; D call uncertain. V lost 4 bases and J lost 11, with 12 bases in between. The CDR3 totals 13 residues. Germline-derived CDR1 and CDR2 are MGHRA and YSYEKL.

This chain links TRBV6-2 or TRBV6-3 with TRBJ2-1, with 13 positions matching TRBD2. V lost 5 bases, J lost 8 bases, and 6 bases stayed unmatched. Germline-derived CDR1 and CDR2 are MNHEY and SVGEGT. The CDR3 contains 15 residues. The CDR3 bases are TGTGCCAGCAGTACCGGGACTAGCGGGAACGATGAGCAGTTCTTC. Amino acid sequence: CASSTGTSGNDEQFF.

V is TRBV6-2 or TRBV6-3 and J is TRBJ2-7; tentatively, D is TRBD1 (6 bases). The germline V gene encodes CDR1 MNHEY and CDR2 SVGEGT. The CDR3 spans 12 residues. Trimming cost V 5 bases and J 3 bases, with 8 bases left between them. The DNA of the CDR3 is TGTGCCAGCAGTCCCAGGGGCTACGAGCAGTACTTC. Protein product: CASSPRGYEQYF.

This chain connects TRBV7-9 to TRBJ2-1; tentatively, D is TRBD1 (6 bases). V lost 1 base and J 7 bases, leaving 11 bases between the germline ends. Germline CDR1 is SEHNR and CDR2 is FQNEAQ (reference sequence). The CDR3 totals 14 residues. Written as DNA, the CDR3 is TGTGCCAGCAGCTTAGATGCCAGGGGTAATGAGCAGTTCTTC. The encoded protein is CASSLDARGNEQFF.

The chain recombines TRBV4-1 with TRBJ2-7; TRBD1 aligns across 8 bases. The CDR3 is 17 amino acids. The V gene end was trimmed by 0 bases and the J gene end by 0 bases; junction bases not matched to a gene: 7. Germline V CDR1 and CDR2: MGHRA, YSYEKL. This CDR3 reads CASSQDLTGGFSYEQYF. The CDR3 coding sequence is TGCGCCAGCAGCCAAGATCTTACAGGGGGGTTCTCCTACGAGCAGTACTTC.